This record concerns one TCR beta chain sequence. V was pared by 5 bases and J by 3 bases, with 17 bases between. Germline CDR1 and CDR2: SEHNR and FQNEAQ (reference sequence). The CDR3 is 16 amino acids. This record comes from a study of blood T cell repertoires in COVID-19. Using immunoSEQ multiplex PCR, the repertoire was profiled, and TCRdb retains in-frame clones only, with some absent. The sample has around 450,000 clones, 87% seen once. Sequenced material: PBMCs or T cells enriched from blood (not recorded which). The chain joins TRBV7-9 to TRBJ2-4; tentatively, D is TRBD1 (6 bases). This clonotype originated in a young woman who had recovered from COVID-19. The CDR3 DNA reads TGTGCCAGCAGCCATAGCACAGGGTTAGGCAAAAACATTCAGTACTTC. It specifies CASSHSTGLGKNIQYF.